This T cell receptor beta chain was sequenced for a study of CD8+CD57+ T cells in acquired aplastic anemia. Profiling of TCR beta VDJ combinations and CDR3 sequences used genomic DNA as template. TCRdb analysed the reads with MiXCR anew, one entry per CDR3 protein. The sample has hundreds of thousands of distinct CDR3 sequences, more than 25% seen once. Only a few counts were recorded for this clonotype. By flow cytometry, patients selected for sequencing had shown an expansion of CD8+CD57+ cells. Germline V lookup: CDR1 SNHLY, CDR2 FYNNEI. The CDR3 is 14 amino acids. Trimming removed 6 bases from V and 10 bases from J, with 21 bases in between.

This chain connects TRBV2 to TRBJ1-2; the D gene is possibly TRBD1 (6 bases). The source is a human donor with aplastic anemia. Sequences were obtained from sorted CD4+, CD8+, or CD8+CD57+ T cells (not recorded which) from PBMCs. The CDR3 region has the DNA TGTGCCAGCAGCCCCGCGGGTGTACAGGGAACCTACACCTTC. Its protein product is CASSPAGVQGTYTF. The whole variable domain, remainder taken from reference TRBV2 and TRBJ1-2, is EPEVTQTPSHQVTQMGQEVILRCVPISNHLYFYWYRQILGQKVEFLVSFYNNEISEKSEIFDDQFSVERPDGSNFTLKIRSTKLEDSAMYFCASSPAGVQGTYTFGSGTRLTVV.